This entry features one T cell receptor (beta chain) sequence. What it binds is not known. These data come from a study of CD8 T cells in Susac syndrome. Reverse transcription of roughly 0.5 to 1 ug RNA used random hexamers. Via MiXCR, TCRdb re-called the immunoSEQ multiplex PCR reads, giving one row per CDR3 protein. The sample includes roughly 120,000 distinct CDR3 sequences, more than 90% of them seen just once. The V and J ends lost 10 bases and 1 base respectively, with 29 bases between them. Germline loops: CDR1 ENHRY, CDR2 SYGVKD. CDR3 length: 19 residues. Notes on the study in general: As the study acknowledged, the number of individuals in its TCR sequencing and HLA analysis was relatively small.

The TCR was taken from a human donor in good health. The rearrangement links TRBV10-3 to TRBJ2-4; D might be TRBD1 (6 bases). Sequencing used CD4+ T cells from PBMCs. The CDR3 DNA reads TGTGCCACTCGGAACGTGGCAGGGGATATCAGAGGGGCCAAAAACATTCAGTACTTC. Translated, it gives CATRNVAGDIRGAKNIQYF.